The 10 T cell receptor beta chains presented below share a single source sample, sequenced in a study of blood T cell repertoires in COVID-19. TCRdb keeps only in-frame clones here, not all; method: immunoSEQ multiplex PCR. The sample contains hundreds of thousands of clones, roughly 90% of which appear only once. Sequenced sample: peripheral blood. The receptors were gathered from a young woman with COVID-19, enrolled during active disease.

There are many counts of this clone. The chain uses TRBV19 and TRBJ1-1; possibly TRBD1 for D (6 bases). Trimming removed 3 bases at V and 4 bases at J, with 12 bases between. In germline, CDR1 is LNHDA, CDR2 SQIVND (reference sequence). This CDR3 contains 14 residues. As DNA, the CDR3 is TGTGCCAGTAGTATCCAGGGGAGGGGCACTGAAGCTTTCTTT. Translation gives CASSIQGRGTEAFF. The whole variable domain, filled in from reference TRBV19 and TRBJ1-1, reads DGGITQSPKYLFRKEGQNVTLSCEQNLNHDAMYWYRQDPGQGLRLIYYSQIVNDFQKGDIAEGYSVSREKKESFPLTVTSAQKNPTAFYLCASSIQGRGTEAFFGQGTRLTVV.

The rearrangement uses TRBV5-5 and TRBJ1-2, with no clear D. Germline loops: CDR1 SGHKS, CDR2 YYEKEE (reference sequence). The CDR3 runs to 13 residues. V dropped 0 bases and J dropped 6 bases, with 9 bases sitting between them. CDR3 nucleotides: TGTGCCAGCAGCTTGGAAGGAGCGAATGGCTACACCTTC. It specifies CASSLEGANGYTF.

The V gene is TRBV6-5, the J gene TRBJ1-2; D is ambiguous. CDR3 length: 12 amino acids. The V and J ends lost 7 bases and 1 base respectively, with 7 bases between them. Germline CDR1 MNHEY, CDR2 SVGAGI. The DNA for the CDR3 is TGTGCCAGCAACTCGCGTAACTATGGCTACACCTTC. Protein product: CASNSRNYGYTF.

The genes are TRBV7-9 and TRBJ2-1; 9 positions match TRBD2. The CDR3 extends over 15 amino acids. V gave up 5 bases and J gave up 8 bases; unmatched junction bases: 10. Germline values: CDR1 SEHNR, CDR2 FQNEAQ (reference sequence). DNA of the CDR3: TGTGCCAGCAGCAGAAGCGGGGGGCTGTTAGATGAGCAGTTCTTC. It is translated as CASSRSGGLLDEQFF.

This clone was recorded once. CDR3 protein: CASSPTGGRNTEAFF. DNA for the CDR3: TGTGCCAGCAGCCCCACCGGAGGGAGGAACACTGAAGCTTTCTTT. V and J are TRBV5-4 and TRBJ1-1; D gene ambiguous. The CDR3 contains 15 residues. Trimming shortened V by 4 bases and J by 1 base, and 14 bases separated the two germline ends. The V gene's germline CDR1 is SGHNT and CDR2 YYREEE (reference sequence).

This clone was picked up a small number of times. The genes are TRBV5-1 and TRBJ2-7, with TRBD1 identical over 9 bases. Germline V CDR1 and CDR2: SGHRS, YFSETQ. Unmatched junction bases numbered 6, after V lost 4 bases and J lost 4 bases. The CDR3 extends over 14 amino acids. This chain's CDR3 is CASSGRDRVYEQYF. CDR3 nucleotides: TGCGCCAGCAGCGGCCGGGACAGGGTGTACGAGCAGTACTTC. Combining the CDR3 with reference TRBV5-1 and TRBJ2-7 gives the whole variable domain KAGVTQTPRYLIKTRGQQVTLSCSPISGHRSVSWYQQTPGQGLQFLFEYFSETQRNKGNFPGRFSGRQFSNSRSEMNVSTLELGDSALYLCASSGRDRVYEQYFGPGTRLTVT.

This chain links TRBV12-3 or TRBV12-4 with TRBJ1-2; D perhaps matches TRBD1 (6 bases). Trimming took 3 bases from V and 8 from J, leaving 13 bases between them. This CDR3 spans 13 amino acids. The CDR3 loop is CASSFPGGEGYTF. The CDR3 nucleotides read TGTGCCAGCAGTTTCCCTGGGGGCGAGGGCTACACCTTC.

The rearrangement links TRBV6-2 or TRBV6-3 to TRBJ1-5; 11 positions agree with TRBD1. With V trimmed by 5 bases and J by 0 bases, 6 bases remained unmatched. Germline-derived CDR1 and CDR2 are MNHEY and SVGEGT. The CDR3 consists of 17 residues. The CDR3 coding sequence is TGTGCCAGCAGTGGAGGGACAGGGGGTTATAGCAATCAGCCCCAGCATTTT. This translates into CASSGGTGGYSNQPQHF.

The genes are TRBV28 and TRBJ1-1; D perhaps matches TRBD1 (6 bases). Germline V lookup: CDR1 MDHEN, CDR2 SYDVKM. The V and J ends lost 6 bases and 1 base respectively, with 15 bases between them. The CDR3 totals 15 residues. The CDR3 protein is CASSPGGPKNTEAFF. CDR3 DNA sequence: TGTGCCAGCAGCCCCGGGGGGCCTAAGAACACTGAAGCTTTCTTT.

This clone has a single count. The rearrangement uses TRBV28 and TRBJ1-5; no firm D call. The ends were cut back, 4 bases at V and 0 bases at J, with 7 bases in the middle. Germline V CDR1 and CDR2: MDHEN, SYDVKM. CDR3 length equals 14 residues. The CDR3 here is CASSSVFSNQPQHF. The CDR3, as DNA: TGTGCCAGCAGTTCAGTGTTTAGCAATCAGCCCCAGCATTTT.